This T cell receptor (beta chain) was sequenced in a study of blood T cells in healthy people across ages (dated by TCRdb to 2013 to 2016). Study-wide context: In model experiments, template switching captured about one uniquely barcoded TCR beta cDNA molecule for every two T cells. The study measured age-related changes in TCR beta repertoire diversity using deep sequencing normalized with unique cDNA molecular identifiers. Four age groups were formed from the donors: young (average about 16 years), middle-aged (around 41), aged (approximately 60) and long-lived (82). To avoid experimental bias, donors of different ages were distributed randomly across sequencing lanes. Two additional independent replicas of 1 million unique cDNA reads from the same blood draw were analyzed for two donors (one aged 18 to 30 and one aged 80 or older).

The donors were 40 or so Caucasian individuals from Russia, aged about 6 to 95 years, who were systemically healthy. Each donor gave 9 to 10 milliliters of peripheral blood, collected into EDTA-treated Vacutainer tubes. PBMCs were isolated by Ficoll-Paque density-gradient centrifugation, with at least 6 million obtained per sample. Trizol reagent was used to extract total RNA from the PBMCs, yielding at least 5 micrograms per sample. Naive CD45RAhigh/CD27high T cell percentages were measured by flow cytometry on a PBMC aliquot from every donor. Here is what the overall study found, with its caveats: Estimates of total diversity based on one million sequenced T cells were considered lower bounds and underestimates. As age increased, observed TCR beta diversity per million T cells dropped in a roughly linear way, and a significant reduction was already evident by age 40. The CMV infection status of donors was not known, potentially confounding age-related changes in expanded clonotypes. Compared with the aged group, the long-lived group had more naive CD4+ T cells, fewer expanded clones and increased TCR diversity, suggesting age selection. A strong correlation was found between observed TCR beta diversity and the percentage of naive T cells measured by flow cytometry. Because profiling used bulk unsorted PBMCs, naive and antigen-experienced compartments could not be compared conclusively.

Libraries were prepared through 5' RACE. The instrument was an Illumina HiSeq 2500. A second PCR of roughly 7 to 11 cycles was run with a J-beta primer mix and a sample-barcoded 5' primer. A unique molecular identifier was introduced onto each TCR beta cDNA molecule by a template-switch 5' adaptor carrying 12 random nucleotides. Each sample yielded at least 3 million CDR3-containing paired-end reads. First-strand cDNA was synthesized from all RNA with the Mint cDNA synthesis kit, primed by a TRBC-specific oligonucleotide. Following uracil-DNA glycosylase treatment, a first 18-cycle PCR with universal primers M1SS and BC2_uni_R was performed on all cDNA. Concerning the study's data processing: For normalization, 1 million high-quality reads, each with a distinct molecular identifier, were randomly selected from each sample. Reads with shared molecular identifiers were discarded instead of being binned into consensus sequences. MiTCR, with a Q25 quality threshold and the strictest error-elimination algorithm, was used for CDR3 identification, clonotype clustering and error correction. A nonparametric unseen species model using Euler transformation provided a lower-bound estimate of total TCR beta diversity. TCRdb reprocessing: public reads trimmed at Q25 with fastp, clones called with MiXCR, in-frame beta chains kept. Rows matching on CDR3 protein sequence are summarized as one entry with the most common DNA and genes. TCRdb, not the original authors, processed these V and J calls. The sample yields fewer than 950,000 distinct CDR3 sequences; about 48% were counted once. The ten most abundant clones make up roughly 40% of the sample.

Taken from the germline V gene, the CDR1 and CDR2 loops are SGHTA and FQGNSA. V is shortened by 2 bases, J by 7 bases, and the region joining them spans 6 bases. The CDR3 runs 12 residues from the cysteine to the phenylalanine. Only the CDR3 portion is preserved as DNA: 36 bases, with reading frame beginning at the first base. This clonotype came up many times. Its cognate antigen has yet to be identified. Base qualities were left out, and no much larger clone turns up one base away. This receptor was identified in a man older than 75 in good health. The sample taken for sequencing was blood. This chain is built from TRBV7-2 and TRBJ2-1; no D gene is confidently identified. The DNA reads as follows: TGTGCCAGCAGCTTAACCTCAAATGAGCAGTTCTTC. The resulting protein is CASSLTSNEQFF.